This entry lists 15 T cell receptor beta chains sequenced from one sample in a study of blood T cells in healthy people across ages. Using a J-beta primer mix together with a sample-barcoded 5' primer, a second PCR was run for roughly 6 to 12 cycles. TCRdb reprocessed the 5' RACE reads via MiXCR and lists one record per CDR3 protein. The table includes roughly 1,500,000 distinct CDR3 sequences, about 35% detected once. Specimen: blood. The receptors derive from a woman in her twenties or thirties in good health.

This clonotype came up once. The genes are TRBV27 and TRBJ2-3; D uncertain. This CDR3 region has 12 residues. V was shortened by 5 bases and J by 5 bases, with 8 bases between the two germline ends. Germline CDR1 reads MNHEY; CDR2 reads SMNVEV (reference sequence). Here the CDR3 DNA reads TGTGCCAGCAGTGTGGATGAAGATACGCAGTATTTT. This gives the protein CASSVDEDTQYF.

This rearrangement joins TRBV5-4 to TRBJ2-3; 7 positions match TRBD2. The J segment lost 8 bases and the V segment lost 4 bases, leaving 7 bases of the junction unmatched. The CDR3 sequence is 13 residues long. Germline V gene sequence: CDR1 SGHNT, CDR2 YYREEE (reference sequence). The CDR3 sequence: CASSTGEGGTQYF. For the CDR3, the DNA is TGTGCCAGCAGCACCGGGGAGGGTGGTACGCAGTATTTT. Full variable domain (remainder filled in from reference TRBV5-4 and TRBJ2-3): ETGVTQSPTHLIKTRGQQVTLRCSSQSGHNTVSWYQQALGQGPQFIFQYYREEENGRGNFPPRFSGLQFPNYSSELNVNALELDDSALYLCASSTGEGGTQYFGPGTRLTVL.

This clonotype was detected only a few times. The chain uses TRBV20-1 and TRBJ2-3; 14 bases align to TRBD2. V lost 8 bases and J lost 4; bases outside the gene matches: 14. The CDR3 loop spans 17 amino acids. CDR1 DFQATT and CDR2 SNEGSKA come from the germline V gene (reference sequence). The CDR3 bases are TGCAGTTCCCAAGCGACTAGCGGGAGGGCAGTGGCAGATACGCAGTATTTT. Translating gives CSSQATSGRAVADTQYF.

The CDR3 DNA reads TGCGCCAGCAGCTCCGAACCGGGACAGCGCGCCTACGAGCAGTACTTC. Translated: CASSSEPGQRAYEQYF. The chain couples TRBV5-1 to TRBJ2-7; TRBD1 matches 7 bases. The CDR3 runs 16 residues. Germline loops: CDR1 SGHRS, CDR2 YFSETQ. After removal of 3 bases from V and 2 bases from J, the junction contained 11 bases not matched to a gene.

This clonotype showed up many times. The J gene is TRBJ1-1, the V gene TRBV9; TRBD1 is a possible D gene (5 bases). Germline CDR1 reads SGDLS; CDR2 reads YYNGEE. This CDR3 contains 12 residues. V gave up 5 bases and J gave up 3 bases, with 8 bases separating them. The CDR3 is CASSSGDTEAFF. The CDR3 nucleotides read TGTGCCAGCAGTTCGGGGGACACTGAAGCTTTCTTT.

This chain joins TRBV28 and TRBJ1-5; a possible D gene is TRBD1 (5 bases). The CDR3 loop spans 15 amino acids. Between the trimmed V and J ends, which lost 9 bases and 2 bases, there was a span of 17 bases. Germline lookup yields CDR1 MDHEN and CDR2 SYDVKM. CDR3 in amino acids: CASCPEGRGNQPQHF. The CDR3 coding sequence is TGTGCCAGTTGCCCTGAGGGGCGAGGCAATCAGCCCCAGCATTTT.

The J gene is TRBJ2-4, the V gene TRBV7-9; D not resolved. This CDR3 is 10 amino acids long. Germline V gene data show CDR1 as SEHNR and CDR2 as FQNEAQ (reference sequence). V was trimmed by 4 bases and J by 9 bases, leaving 4 bases between them. CDR3 DNA sequence: TGTGCCAGCAGCTCGTCCATTCAGTACTTC. This encodes CASSSSIQYF.

The V and J genes are TRBV12-5 and TRBJ2-3; 9 bases are shared with TRBD1. The CDR3 is 16 amino acids. V lost 5 bases to trimming and J lost 3 bases; unmatched junction nucleotides: 9. CDR1 and CDR2 (germline): LGHNT, FRNRAP. The CDR3 DNA sequence: TGTGCTAGTGGTCCCTCCGGAGGGACAGGGACAGATACGCAGTATTTT. Its protein is CASGPSGGTGTDTQYF.

This chain connects TRBV20-1 to TRBJ2-4, with D tentatively TRBD1 or TRBD2 (5 bases each). The germline CDR1 and CDR2 sequences are DFQATT and SNEGSKA (reference sequence). The CDR3 has 18 residues. The V and J ends lost 3 bases and 0 bases respectively, with 21 bases between them. The CDR3 loop reads CSARGTLDGTLAKNIQYF. CDR3 bases: TGCAGTGCTAGGGGGACCTTGGACGGGACCCTAGCCAAAAACATTCAGTACTTC.

The rearrangement links TRBV30 to TRBJ1-1; D unclear. V lost 6 bases and J lost 1, with 12 bases in between. CDR1 is GTSNPN, CDR2 SVGIG, per germline (reference sequence). The CDR3 loop spans 13 amino acids. The CDR3 sequence is CACRKGANTEAFF. CDR3 DNA: TGTGCCTGTCGCAAGGGAGCGAACACTGAAGCTTTCTTT.

This clonotype was observed a handful of times. The J gene is TRBJ2-7, the V gene TRBV28, with D possibly TRBD1 on 6 matching bases. CDR1 is MDHEN, CDR2 SYDVKM, per germline. The CDR3 runs 15 residues. Trimming stripped 8 bases from V and 3 bases from J, with 20 bases between. Here the CDR3 DNA reads TGTGCCAGCCTGGACAGCGGCAACCAAATCTACGAGCAGTACTTC. Its protein product is CASLDSGNQIYEQYF.

This clonotype was counted a few times. The J gene is TRBJ1-6, the V gene TRBV6-5, with 8 bases identical to TRBD1. V trimming: 0 bases; J trimming: 6 bases; junction bases outside the gene matches: 1. The CDR3 spans 15 residues. The germline gives CDR1 MNHEY, CDR2 SVGAGI. The CDR3 region is CASSYSGQGNSPLHF. The CDR3 region has the DNA TGTGCCAGCAGTTACTCTGGACAGGGTAATTCACCCCTCCACTTT.

This clonotype appeared a few times. This chain connects TRBV7-2 to TRBJ2-7; 7 bases are a match to TRBD2. V shed 2 bases and J 7 bases; nucleotides not matched to a gene: 8. This CDR3 spans 14 amino acids. CDR1 is SGHTA, CDR2 FQGNSA, per germline. The CDR3 DNA sequence: TGTGCCAGCAGCTTATATTCGGGAGCGGGAGAGCAGTACTTC. Translation: CASSLYSGAGEQYF.

The sample holds a few counts of this clonotype. The V gene is TRBV28, the J gene TRBJ2-7; tentative D call: TRBD2 (6 bases). The J call is in doubt because the DNA end fits TRBJ2-5 better. CDR1 and CDR2 from the germline V gene are MDHEN and SYDVKM. The CDR3 totals 14 residues. The CDR3 sequence is CASSTNGLPVTQYF. The CDR3 nucleotides read TGTGCCAGCAGTACAAACGGACTACCGGTGACCCAGTACTTC.

This clonotype was seen only a few times. The chain uses TRBV10-3 and TRBJ1-4, with no clear D. The CDR3 covers 14 residues. The V end was cut by 3 bases, the J end by 5 bases, with 10 bases between. The germline gives CDR1 ENHRY, CDR2 SYGVKD. The CDR3 sequence: CAISDPRGNEKLFF. DNA for the CDR3: TGTGCCATCAGTGACCCCCGAGGGAATGAAAAACTGTTTTTT.